This TCR beta chain was observed in a study of cytomegalovirus exposure and HLA in healthy donors. Overall study findings and caveats: Diagnosis of cytomegalovirus status made by the classifier reportedly showed high specificity and sensitivity. Links to common viral pathogens appeared, in a later analysis, for several of the most significant clusters.

This clone was counted once. Its antigen is unidentified. The primer mix had 60 Vbeta and 13 Jbeta primers. Repertoires were generated with immunoSEQ multiplex PCR, while TCRdb's copy carries only in-frame clones and drops some. The table has roughly 100,000 clones, around 85% seen once. This clonotype was sampled from a man younger than 40 in good health and CMV-seropositive. The material sequenced was PBMCs.

DNA of the CDR3: TGTGCCGCGACAGGCCCGAATGGTGGGGAGCAGTACTTC. This codes for CAATGPNGGEQYF. V gene TRBV10-3 combines with J gene TRBJ2-7, with D perhaps matching TRBD1 (6 bases). Germline CDR1 and CDR2: ENHRY and SYGVKD. This CDR3 has 13 residues. Deletions cut 11 bases from V and 7 bases from J, with 21 bases between.